The sample holds a few counts of the clone carrying this T cell receptor (beta chain). Its antigen is unidentified. Through a sample-barcoded 5' primer and a J-beta primer mix, a second PCR was run for about 6 to 11 cycles. A 12-random-nucleotide template-switch adaptor tagged each cDNA molecule. In TCRdb, the 5' RACE reads were re-called with MiXCR into one record per CDR3 protein. This table has about 2 million distinct CDR3 sequences, around 50% appearing once. The data originate from a study of blood T cells in healthy people across ages. The study's findings and limits: Naive T cell percentage showed a strong correlation with the diversity of TCR beta.

V lost 7 bases, J lost 5 bases, and 2 bases stayed unmatched. Germline CDR1 is SGDLS and CDR2 is YYNGEE. This CDR3 is built from 12 residues. V is TRBV9 and J is TRBJ2-1; 8 nucleotides line up with TRBD2. The receptor was isolated from a woman in her forties in good health. The sequenced material came from blood. DNA for the CDR3: TGTGCCAGCTCGGGAGGGGACAATGAGCAGTTCTTC. It is translated as CASSGGDNEQFF.